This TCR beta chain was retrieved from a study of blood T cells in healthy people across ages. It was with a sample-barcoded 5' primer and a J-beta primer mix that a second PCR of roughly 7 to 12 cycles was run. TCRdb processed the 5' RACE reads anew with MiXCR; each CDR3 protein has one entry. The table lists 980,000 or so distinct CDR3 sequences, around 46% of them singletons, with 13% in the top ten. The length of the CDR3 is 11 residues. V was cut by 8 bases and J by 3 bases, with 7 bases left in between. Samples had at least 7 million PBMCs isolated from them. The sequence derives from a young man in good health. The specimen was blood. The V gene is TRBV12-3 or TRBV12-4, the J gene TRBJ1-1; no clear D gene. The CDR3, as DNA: TGTGCCAGCGCAAGGGACACTGAAGCTTTCTTT. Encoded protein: CASARDTEAFF.